This paragraph reports one TCR beta chain. As yet, its antigen is unknown. This specimen belongs to a study of cytomegalovirus exposure and HLA in healthy donors. Regarding the study as a whole: Later analysis found that TCR beta chains associated with HLA were more clonally expanded than other, equally common chains. Cytomegalovirus-associated status was assigned to some 180 TCR beta chains. Several of the most significant clusters appeared, in a later analysis, to be linked to common viral pathogens.

Deletions cut 4 bases from V and 9 bases from J, with 16 bases between. This CDR3 spans 14 amino acids. The germline V gene encodes CDR1 SNHLY and CDR2 FYNNEI. In the PCR, 60 Vbeta and 13 Jbeta primers were used. The table came from immunoSEQ multiplex PCR; TCRdb's copy has only in-frame clones and leaves some out. The sample has about 140,000 clones, around 86% seen once. V and J are TRBV2 and TRBJ1-5; D gene unclear. The sequenced material came from PBMCs. This sequence was found in a female donor in good health and CMV-seronegative. CDR3 protein: CASSGGKGEAPQHF. The CDR3 DNA sequence: TGTGCCAGCAGTGGAGGAAAGGGAGAGGCGCCCCAGCATTTT.